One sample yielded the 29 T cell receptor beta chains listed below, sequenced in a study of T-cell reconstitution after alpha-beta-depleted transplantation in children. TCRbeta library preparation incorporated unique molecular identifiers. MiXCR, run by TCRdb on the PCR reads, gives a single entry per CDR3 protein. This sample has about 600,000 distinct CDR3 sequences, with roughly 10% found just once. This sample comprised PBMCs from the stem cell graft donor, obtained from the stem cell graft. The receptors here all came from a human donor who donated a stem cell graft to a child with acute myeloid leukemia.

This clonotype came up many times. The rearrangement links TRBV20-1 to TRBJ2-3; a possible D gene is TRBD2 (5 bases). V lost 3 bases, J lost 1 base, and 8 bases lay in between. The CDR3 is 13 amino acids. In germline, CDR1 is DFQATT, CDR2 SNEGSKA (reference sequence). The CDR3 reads CSARLSGTDTQYF. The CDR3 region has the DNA TGCAGTGCTAGGCTTAGCGGCACAGATACGCAGTATTTT.

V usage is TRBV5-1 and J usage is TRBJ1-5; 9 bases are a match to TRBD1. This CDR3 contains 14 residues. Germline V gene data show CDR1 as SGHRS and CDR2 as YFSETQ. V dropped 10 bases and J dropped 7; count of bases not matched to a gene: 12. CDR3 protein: CARPDGTGKQPQHF. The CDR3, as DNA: TGCGCCCGCCCCGACGGGACAGGGAAACAGCCCCAGCATTTT.

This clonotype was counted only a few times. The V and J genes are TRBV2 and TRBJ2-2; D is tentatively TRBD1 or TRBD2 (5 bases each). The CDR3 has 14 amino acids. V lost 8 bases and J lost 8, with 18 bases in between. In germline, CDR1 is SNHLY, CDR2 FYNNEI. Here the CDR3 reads CASGSGTQAGELFF. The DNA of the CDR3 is TGTGCCAGCGGCTCCGGGACGCAGGCGGGGGAGCTGTTTTTT.

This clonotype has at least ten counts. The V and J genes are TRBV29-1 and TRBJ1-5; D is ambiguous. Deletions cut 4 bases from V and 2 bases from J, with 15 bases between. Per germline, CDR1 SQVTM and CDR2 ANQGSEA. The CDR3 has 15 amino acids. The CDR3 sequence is CSVGGYGDGNQPQHF. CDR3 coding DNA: TGCAGCGTTGGAGGTTATGGCGACGGCAATCAGCCCCAGCATTTT.

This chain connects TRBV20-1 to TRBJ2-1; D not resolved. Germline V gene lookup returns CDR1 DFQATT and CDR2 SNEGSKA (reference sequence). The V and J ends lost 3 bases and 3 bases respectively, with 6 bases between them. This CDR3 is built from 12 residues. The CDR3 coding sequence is TGCAGTGCTAGGCTCGGCTACAATGAGCAGTTCTTC. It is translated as CSARLGYNEQFF.

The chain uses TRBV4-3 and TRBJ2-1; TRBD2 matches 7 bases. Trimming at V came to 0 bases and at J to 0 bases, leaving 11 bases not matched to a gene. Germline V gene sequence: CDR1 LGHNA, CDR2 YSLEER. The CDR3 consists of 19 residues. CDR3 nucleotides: TGCGCCAGCAGCCAAGATGAAGGTCTGGGAGGGCTCTCCTACAATGAGCAGTTCTTC. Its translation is CASSQDEGLGGLSYNEQFF.

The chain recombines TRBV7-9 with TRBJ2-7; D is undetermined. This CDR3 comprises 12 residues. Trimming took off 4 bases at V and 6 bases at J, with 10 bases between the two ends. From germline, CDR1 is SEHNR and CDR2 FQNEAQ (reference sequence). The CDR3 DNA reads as TGTGCCAGCAGCTCATTAGAAGGCGAGCAGTACTTC. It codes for CASSSLEGEQYF.

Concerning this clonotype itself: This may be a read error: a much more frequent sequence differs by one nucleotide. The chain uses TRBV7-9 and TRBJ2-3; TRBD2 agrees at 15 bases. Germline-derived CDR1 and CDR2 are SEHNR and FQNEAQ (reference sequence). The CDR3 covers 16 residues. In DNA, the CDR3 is TGTGCCAGCAGCCCGGGACTAGCGGGAGGCACAGCTACGCAGTATTTT. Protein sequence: CASSPGLAGGTATQYF.

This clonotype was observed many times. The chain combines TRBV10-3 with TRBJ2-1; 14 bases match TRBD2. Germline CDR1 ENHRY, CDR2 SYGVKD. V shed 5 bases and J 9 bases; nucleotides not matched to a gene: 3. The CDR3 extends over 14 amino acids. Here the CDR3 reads CAISIGTSGGEQFF. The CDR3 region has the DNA TGTGCCATCAGTATCGGGACTAGCGGGGGTGAGCAGTTCTTC.

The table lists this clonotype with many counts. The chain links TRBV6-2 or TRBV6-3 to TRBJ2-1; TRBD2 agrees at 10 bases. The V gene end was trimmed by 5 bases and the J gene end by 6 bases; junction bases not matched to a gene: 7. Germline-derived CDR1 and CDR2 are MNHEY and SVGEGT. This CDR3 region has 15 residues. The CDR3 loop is CASSDRTSGLNEQFF. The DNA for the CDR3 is TGTGCCAGCAGTGACAGGACTAGCGGCCTCAATGAGCAGTTCTTC.

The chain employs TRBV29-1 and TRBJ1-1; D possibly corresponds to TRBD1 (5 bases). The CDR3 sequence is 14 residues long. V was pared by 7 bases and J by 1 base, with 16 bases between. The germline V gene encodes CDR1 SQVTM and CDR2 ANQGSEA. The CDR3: CSAVPQTANTEAFF. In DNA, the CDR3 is TGCAGCGCCGTTCCACAGACAGCGAACACTGAAGCTTTCTTT.

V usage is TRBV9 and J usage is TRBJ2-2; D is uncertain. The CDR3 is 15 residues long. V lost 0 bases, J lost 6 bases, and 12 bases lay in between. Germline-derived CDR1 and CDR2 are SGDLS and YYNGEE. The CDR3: CASSVGVGWAGELFF. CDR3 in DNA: TGTGCCAGCAGCGTAGGTGTAGGGTGGGCCGGGGAGCTGTTTTTT.

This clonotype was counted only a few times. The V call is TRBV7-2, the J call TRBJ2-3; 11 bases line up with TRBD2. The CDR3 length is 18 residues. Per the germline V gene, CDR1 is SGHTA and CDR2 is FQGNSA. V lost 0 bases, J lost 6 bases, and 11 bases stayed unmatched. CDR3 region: CASSLAWGTSGYTDTQYF. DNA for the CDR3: TGTGCCAGCAGCTTAGCGTGGGGGACTAGCGGATATACGGATACGCAGTATTTT.

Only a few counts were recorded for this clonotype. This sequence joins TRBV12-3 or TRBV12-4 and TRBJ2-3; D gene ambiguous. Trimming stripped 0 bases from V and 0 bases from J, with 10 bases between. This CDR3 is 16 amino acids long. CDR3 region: CASSLAWRTSTDTQYF. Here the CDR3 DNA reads TGTGCCAGCAGTTTAGCATGGAGAACTAGCACAGATACGCAGTATTTT.

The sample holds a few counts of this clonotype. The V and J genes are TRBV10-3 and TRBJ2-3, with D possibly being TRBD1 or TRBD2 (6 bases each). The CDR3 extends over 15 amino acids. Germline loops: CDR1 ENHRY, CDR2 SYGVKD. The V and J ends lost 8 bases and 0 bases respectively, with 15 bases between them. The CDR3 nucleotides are TGTGCCATCGGGGGCCGGGGGCTAAGCACAGATACGCAGTATTTT. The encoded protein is CAIGGRGLSTDTQYF.

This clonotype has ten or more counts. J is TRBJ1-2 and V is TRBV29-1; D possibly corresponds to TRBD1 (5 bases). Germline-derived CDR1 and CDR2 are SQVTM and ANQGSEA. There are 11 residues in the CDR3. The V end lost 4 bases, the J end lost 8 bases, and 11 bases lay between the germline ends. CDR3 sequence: CSVVGGDGYTF. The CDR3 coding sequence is TGCAGCGTTGTTGGGGGGGACGGCTACACCTTC.

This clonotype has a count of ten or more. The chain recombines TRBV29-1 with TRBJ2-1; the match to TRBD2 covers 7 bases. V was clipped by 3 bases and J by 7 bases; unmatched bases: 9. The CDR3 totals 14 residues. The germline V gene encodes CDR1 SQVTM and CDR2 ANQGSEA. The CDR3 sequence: CSVDSRAGGNEQFF. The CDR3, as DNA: TGCAGCGTTGATTCACGGGCCGGGGGGAATGAGCAGTTCTTC.

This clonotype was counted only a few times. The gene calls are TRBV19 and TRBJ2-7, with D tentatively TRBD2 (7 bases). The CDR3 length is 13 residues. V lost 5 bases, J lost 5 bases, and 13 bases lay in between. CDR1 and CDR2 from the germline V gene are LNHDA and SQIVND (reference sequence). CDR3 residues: CASSSGGLDEQYF. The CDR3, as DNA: TGTGCCAGTAGTTCGGGGGGCCTGGACGAGCAGTACTTC.

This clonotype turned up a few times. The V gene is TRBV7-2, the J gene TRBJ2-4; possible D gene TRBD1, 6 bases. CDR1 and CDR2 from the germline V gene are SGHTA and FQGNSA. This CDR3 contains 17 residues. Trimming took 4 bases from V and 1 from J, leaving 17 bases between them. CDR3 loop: CASSYTQGWGAKNIQYF. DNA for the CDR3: TGTGCCAGCAGCTACACCCAGGGGTGGGGGGCCAAAAACATTCAGTACTTC.

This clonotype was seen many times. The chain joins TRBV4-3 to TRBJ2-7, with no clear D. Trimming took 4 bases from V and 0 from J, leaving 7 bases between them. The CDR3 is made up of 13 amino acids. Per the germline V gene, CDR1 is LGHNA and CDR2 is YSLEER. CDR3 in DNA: TGCGCCAGCAGCCGTACAGCCTCCTACGAGCAGTACTTC. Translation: CASSRTASYEQYF.

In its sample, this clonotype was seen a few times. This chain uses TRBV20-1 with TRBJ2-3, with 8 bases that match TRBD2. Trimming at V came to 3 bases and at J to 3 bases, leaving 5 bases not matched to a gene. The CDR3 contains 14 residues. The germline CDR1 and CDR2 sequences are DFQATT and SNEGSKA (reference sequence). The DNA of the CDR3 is TGCAGTGCTAGCGGGAGGGGAGGAACAGATACGCAGTATTTT. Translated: CSASGRGGTDTQYF.

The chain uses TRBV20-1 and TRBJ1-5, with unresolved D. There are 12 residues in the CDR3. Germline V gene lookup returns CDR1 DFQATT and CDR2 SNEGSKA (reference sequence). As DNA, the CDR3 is TGCTGCTCTAGAGCCGGCGATCAGCCCCAGCATTTT. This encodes CCSRAGDQPQHF.

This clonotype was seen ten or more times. CDR3 DNA sequence: TGCGCCAGCAGCCAGGACAGGGGAGAGACTGAAGCTTTCTTT. The encoded protein is CASSQDRGETEAFF. The V gene is TRBV4-3, the J gene TRBJ1-1; 9 positions agree with TRBD1. With V trimmed by 3 bases and J by 5 bases, 4 bases remained unmatched. Germline V gene lookup returns CDR1 LGHNA and CDR2 YSLEER. This CDR3 is built from 14 residues.

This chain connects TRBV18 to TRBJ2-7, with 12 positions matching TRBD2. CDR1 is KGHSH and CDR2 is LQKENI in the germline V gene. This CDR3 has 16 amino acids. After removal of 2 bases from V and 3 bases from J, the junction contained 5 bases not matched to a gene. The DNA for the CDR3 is TGTGCCAGCTCACCAAGACTAGCGGGAGCACTCTACGAGCAGTACTTC. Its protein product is CASSPRLAGALYEQYF.

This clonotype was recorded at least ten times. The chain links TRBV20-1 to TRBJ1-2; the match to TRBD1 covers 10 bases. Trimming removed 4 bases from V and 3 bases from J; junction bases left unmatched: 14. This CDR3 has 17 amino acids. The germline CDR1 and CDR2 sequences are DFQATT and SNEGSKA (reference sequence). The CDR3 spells CSANANPGQGVHYGYTF. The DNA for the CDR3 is TGCAGTGCTAATGCTAATCCCGGACAGGGGGTGCACTATGGCTACACCTTC.

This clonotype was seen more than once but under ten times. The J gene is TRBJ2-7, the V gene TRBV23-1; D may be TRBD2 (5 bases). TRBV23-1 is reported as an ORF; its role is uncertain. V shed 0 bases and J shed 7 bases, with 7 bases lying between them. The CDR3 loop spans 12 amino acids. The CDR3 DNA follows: TGCGCCAGCAGTCAATCGAGGGAAGAGCAGTACTTC. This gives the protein CASSQSREEQYF.

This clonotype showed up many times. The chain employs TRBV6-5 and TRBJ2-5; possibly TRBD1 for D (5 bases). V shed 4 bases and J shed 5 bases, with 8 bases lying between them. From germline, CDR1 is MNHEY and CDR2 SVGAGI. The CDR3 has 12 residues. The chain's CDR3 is CASSSPGETQYF. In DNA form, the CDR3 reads TGTGCCAGCAGTTCCCCAGGGGAGACCCAGTACTTC.

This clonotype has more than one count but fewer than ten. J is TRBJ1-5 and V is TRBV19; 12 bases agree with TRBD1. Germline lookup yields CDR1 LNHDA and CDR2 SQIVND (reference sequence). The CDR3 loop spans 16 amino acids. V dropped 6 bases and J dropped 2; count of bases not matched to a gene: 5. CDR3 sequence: CASRMGQGAGNQPQHF. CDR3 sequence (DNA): TGTGCCAGTAGAATGGGACAGGGGGCTGGCAATCAGCCCCAGCATTTT.

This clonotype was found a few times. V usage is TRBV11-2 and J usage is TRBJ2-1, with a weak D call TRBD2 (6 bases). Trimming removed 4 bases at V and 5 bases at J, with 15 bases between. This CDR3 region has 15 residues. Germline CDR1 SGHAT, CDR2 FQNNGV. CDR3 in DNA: TGTGCCAGCAGCTACCTGCGGCTAGCGCACAATGAGCAGTTCTTC. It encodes CASSYLRLAHNEQFF.